This T cell receptor (beta chain) was sequenced in a study of shared clonotypes between healthy human individuals. Clones were sequenced by immunoSEQ multiplex PCR, and TCRdb holds only the in-frame ones, with some missing. In the table there are hundreds of thousands of clones, around 79% of which are singletons. The length of the CDR3 is 14 residues. Trimming cost V 3 bases and J 0 bases, with 8 bases left between them. Germline V gene sequence: CDR1 MDHEN, CDR2 SYDVKM. This chain links TRBV28 with TRBJ1-1; no definite D call. Sequencing was performed on PBMCs. This receptor was obtained from a woman aged 40 to 50 in good health. Some clones in this sample may be carry-over from other donors' samples. This CDR3 reads CASSLWQMNTEAFF. The CDR3 nucleotides are TGTGCCAGCAGTTTGTGGCAGATGAACACTGAAGCTTTCTTT.